This TCR beta chain was identified during a study of blood T cell repertoires in COVID-19. The germline gives CDR1 SEHNR, CDR2 FQNEAQ (reference sequence). V gave up 5 bases and J gave up 2 bases; unmatched junction bases: 6. The CDR3 extends over 14 amino acids. In the original processing: How many nucleated cells were present was estimated from reference gene primer amplification. Data came from immunoSEQ multiplex PCR; TCRdb stores just in-frame clones and leaves some out. V, J and clone size were drawn from that table, and D and trimming were deduced from the DNA. The sample lists fewer than 150,000 clones; 84% were seen once.

The chain links TRBV7-9 to TRBJ2-7, with 7 bases identical to TRBD1. The sequenced sample was peripheral blood. The TCR originated in a human donor in a cohort sampled during active COVID-19. The CDR3 DNA reads as TGTGCCAGCAGCCTCACCGGGACAGCCTACGAGCAGTACTTC. Amino acids: CASSLTGTAYEQYF. The whole variable domain, filled in from reference TRBV7-9 and TRBJ2-7, reads DTGVSQNPRHKITKRGQNVTFRCDPISEHNRLYWYRQTLGQGPEFLTYFQNEAQLEKSRLLSDRFSAERPKGSFSTLEIQRTEQGDSAMYLCASSLTGTAYEQYFGPGTRLTVT.